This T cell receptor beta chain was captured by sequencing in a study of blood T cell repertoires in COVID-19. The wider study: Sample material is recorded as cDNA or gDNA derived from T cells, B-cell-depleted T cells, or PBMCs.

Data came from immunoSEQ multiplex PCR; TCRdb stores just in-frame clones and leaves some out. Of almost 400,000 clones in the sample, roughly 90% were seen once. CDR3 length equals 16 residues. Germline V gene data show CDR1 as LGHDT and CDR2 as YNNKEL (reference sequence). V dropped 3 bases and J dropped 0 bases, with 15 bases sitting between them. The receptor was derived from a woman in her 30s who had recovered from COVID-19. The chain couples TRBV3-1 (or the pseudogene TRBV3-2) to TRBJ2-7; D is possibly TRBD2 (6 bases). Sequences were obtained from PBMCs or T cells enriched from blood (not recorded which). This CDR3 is CASSHLRGLSSYEQYF. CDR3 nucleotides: TGTGCCAGCAGCCACCTCAGAGGACTAAGCTCCTACGAGCAGTACTTC.